The rows below give T cell receptor beta chains drawn from one sample of a study of identical twins. One entry per CDR3 protein, called by TCRdb with MiXCR from the 5' RACE reads. This table holds hundreds of thousands of distinct CDR3 sequences, 10% to 15% found once. The sample was also reused in another study, on yellow fever vaccine responses in identical twins.

Sequenced material: PBMCs. These receptors were obtained from a woman aged 18 to 35 in good health. Both conserved end residues are part of each CDR3. The D gene is left open where the match is weak. A row's size may be missing; if present it is once, few, many or a size class.

J: TRBJ1-2; size: few; D: NA; V: TRBV2; DNA: TGTGCCAGCAGGGATACAGTTAACTATGGCTACACCTTC; CDR3: CASRDTVNYGYTF
J: TRBJ2-1; size: NA; D: TRBD2; V: TRBV6-6; DNA: TGTGCCAGCAGTAACTTAGCGGGAGAGATATACAATGAGCAGTTCTTC; CDR3: CASSNLAGEIYNEQFF
J: TRBJ2-7; size: NA; D: NA; V: TRBV10-2; DNA: TGCGCCAGCAGTGATTCCCCCTACGAGCAGTACTTC; CDR3: CASSDSPYEQYF
J: TRBJ2-3; size: NA; D: NA; V: TRBV29-1; DNA: TGCAGCGTTTGGGAGTTCACCCCGGCAGATACGCAGTATTTT; CDR3: CSVWEFTPADTQYF
J: TRBJ1-4; size: NA; D: TRBD1; V: TRBV5-1; DNA: TGCGCCAGCAGCCAGACAGGGGTTAGTGAAAAACTGTTTTTT; CDR3: CASSQTGVSEKLFF
J: TRBJ2-2; size: many; D: TRBD2; V: TRBV12-3/TRBV12-4; DNA: TGTGCCAGCAAACTAGCGGGACCCAACACCGGGGAGCTGTTTTTT; CDR3: CASKLAGPNTGELFF
J: TRBJ2-7; size: NA; D: NA; V: TRBV5-1; DNA: TGCGCCAGCAGCCGAAACCCCCTAGGGGGTGTAACCTCGACTTCCTACGAGCAGTACTTC; CDR3: CASSRNPLGGVTSTSYEQYF
J: TRBJ2-2; size: NA; D: NA; V: TRBV26; DNA: TGTACCTGCAGTTCAGGGACTAGCGGGAGGGCTCCGAACACCGGGGAGCTGTTTTTT; CDR3: CTCSSGTSGRAPNTGELFF
J: TRBJ2-6; size: NA; D: NA; V: TRBV20-1; DNA: TGCAGTGCTTTAAGACAGTCCTCTGGGGCCAACGTCCTGACTTTC; CDR3: CSALRQSSGANVLTF
J: TRBJ1-2; size: NA; D: NA; V: TRBV7-9; DNA: TGTGCCAGCAGGGGGGGAGGGGATCTTGGCTACACCTTC; CDR3: CASRGGGDLGYTF
J: TRBJ2-2; size: few; D: TRBD1; V: TRBV7-8; DNA: TGTGCCAGCAGCAACCGGGACAGGGTCACCGGGGAGCTGTTTTTT; CDR3: CASSNRDRVTGELFF
J: TRBJ2-2; size: few; D: NA; V: TRBV27; DNA: TGTGCCAGCAGGGGCTGGCACACCGGGGAGCTGTTTTTT; CDR3: CASRGWHTGELFF